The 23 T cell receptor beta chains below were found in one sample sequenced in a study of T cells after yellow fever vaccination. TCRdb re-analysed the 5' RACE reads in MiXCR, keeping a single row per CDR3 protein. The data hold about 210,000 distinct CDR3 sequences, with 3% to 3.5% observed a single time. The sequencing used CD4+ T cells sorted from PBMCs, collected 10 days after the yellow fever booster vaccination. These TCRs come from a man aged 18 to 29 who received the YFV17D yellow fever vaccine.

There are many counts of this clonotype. CDR3 bases: TGTGCCAGCAGCACGAAACTGGACTATAAGAGGGACACTGAAGCTTTCTTT. The encoded protein is CASSTKLDYKRDTEAFF. The chain is built from TRBV6-5 and TRBJ1-1; no clear D. V lost 6 bases, J lost 3 bases, and 23 bases lay in between. This CDR3 has 17 amino acids. Germline lookup yields CDR1 MNHEY and CDR2 SVGAGI.

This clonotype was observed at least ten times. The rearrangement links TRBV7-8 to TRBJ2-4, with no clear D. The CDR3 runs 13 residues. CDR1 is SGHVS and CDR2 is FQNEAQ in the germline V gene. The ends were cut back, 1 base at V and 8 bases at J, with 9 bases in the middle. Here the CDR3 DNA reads TGTGCCAGCAGCTTAGAGCAGTACGACATTCAGTACTTC. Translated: CASSLEQYDIQYF.

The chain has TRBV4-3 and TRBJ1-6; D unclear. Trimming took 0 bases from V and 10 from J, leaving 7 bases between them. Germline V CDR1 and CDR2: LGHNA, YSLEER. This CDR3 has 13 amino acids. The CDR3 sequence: CASSQDQGSPLHF. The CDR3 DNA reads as TGCGCCAGCAGCCAAGACCAAGGGTCACCCCTCCACTTT.

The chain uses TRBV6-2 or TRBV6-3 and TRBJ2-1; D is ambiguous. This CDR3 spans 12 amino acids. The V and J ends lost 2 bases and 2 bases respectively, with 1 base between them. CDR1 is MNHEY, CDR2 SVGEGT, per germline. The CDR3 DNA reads TGTGCCAGCAGTTACGCCTACAATGAGCAGTTCTTC. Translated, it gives CASSYAYNEQFF.

The CDR3 sequence: CASGLVQSEALSYEQYF. The CDR3 coding sequence is TGTGCTAGTGGTTTGGTACAGTCCGAAGCACTGAGCTACGAGCAGTACTTC. The chain uses TRBV12-5 and TRBJ2-7; D not certain. V shed 0 bases and J shed 3 bases, with 18 bases lying between them. The germline V gene has CDR1 LGHNT and CDR2 FRNRAP. The CDR3 loop spans 17 amino acids.

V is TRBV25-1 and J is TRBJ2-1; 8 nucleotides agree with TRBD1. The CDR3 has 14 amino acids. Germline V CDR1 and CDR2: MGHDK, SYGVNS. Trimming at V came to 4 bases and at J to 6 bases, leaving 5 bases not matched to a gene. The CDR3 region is CASSVPGQVNEQFF. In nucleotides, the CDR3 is TGTGCCAGCAGTGTTCCGGGACAGGTCAATGAGCAGTTCTTC.

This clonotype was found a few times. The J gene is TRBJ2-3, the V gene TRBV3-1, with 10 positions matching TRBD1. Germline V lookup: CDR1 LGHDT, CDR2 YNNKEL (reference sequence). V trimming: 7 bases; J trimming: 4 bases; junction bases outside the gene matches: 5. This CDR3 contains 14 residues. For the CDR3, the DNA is TGTGCCAGCAACGACAGGGGGCAGCCAGATACGCAGTATTTT. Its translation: CASNDRGQPDTQYF.

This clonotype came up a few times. The CDR3: CASSPVGGGSTEAFF. The DNA of the CDR3 is TGCGCCAGCAGTCCCGTTGGAGGGGGGAGCACTGAAGCTTTCTTT. The genes are TRBV4-3 and TRBJ1-1, with D possibly TRBD1 on 6 matching bases. Germline CDR1 LGHNA, CDR2 YSLEER. V was pared by 6 bases and J by 4 bases, with 18 bases between. CDR3 size: 15 residues.

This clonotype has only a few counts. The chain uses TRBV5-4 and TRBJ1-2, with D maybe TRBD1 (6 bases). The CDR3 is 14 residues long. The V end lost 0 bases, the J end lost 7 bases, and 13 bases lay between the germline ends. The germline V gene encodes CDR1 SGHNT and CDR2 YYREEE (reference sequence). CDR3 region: CASSLAGVQGGYTF. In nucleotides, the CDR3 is TGTGCCAGCAGCTTGGCGGGTGTACAGGGTGGCTACACCTTC.

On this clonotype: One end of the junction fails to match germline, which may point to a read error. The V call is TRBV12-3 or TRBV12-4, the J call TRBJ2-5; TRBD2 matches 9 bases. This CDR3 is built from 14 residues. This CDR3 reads CASSLGRGGETHYF. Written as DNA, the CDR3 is TGTGCCAGCAGCCTGGGGCGGGGGGGAGAGACCCATTACTTC.

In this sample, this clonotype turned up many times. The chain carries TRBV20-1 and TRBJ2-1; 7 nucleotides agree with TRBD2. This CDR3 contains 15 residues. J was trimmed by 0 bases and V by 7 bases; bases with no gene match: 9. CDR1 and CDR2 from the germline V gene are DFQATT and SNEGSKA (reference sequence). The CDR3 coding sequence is TGCAGTGTTAGCTCGCGGGGGAGCTCCTACAATGAGCAGTTCTTC. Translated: CSVSSRGSSYNEQFF.

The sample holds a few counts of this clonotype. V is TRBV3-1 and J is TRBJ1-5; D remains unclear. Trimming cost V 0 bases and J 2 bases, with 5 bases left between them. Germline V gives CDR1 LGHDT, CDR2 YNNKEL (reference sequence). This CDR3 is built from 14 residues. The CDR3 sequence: CASSQDAGNQPQHF. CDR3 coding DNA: TGTGCCAGCAGCCAAGATGCGGGCAATCAGCCCCAGCATTTT.

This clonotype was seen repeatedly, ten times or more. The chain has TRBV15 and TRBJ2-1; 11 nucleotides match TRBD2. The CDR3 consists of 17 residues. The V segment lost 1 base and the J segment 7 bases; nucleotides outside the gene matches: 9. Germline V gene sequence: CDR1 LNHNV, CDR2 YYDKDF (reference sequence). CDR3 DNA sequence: TGTGCCACCAGCAGAGCGCATAGCGGGGGGGGTGGGAATGAGCAGTTCTTC. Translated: CATSRAHSGGGGNEQFF. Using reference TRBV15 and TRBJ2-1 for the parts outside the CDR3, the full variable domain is DAMVIQNPRYQVTQFGKPVTLSCSQTLNHNVMYWYQQKSSQAPKLLFHYYDKDFNNEADTPDNFQSRRPNTSFCFLDIRSPGLGDTAMYLCATSRAHSGGGGNEQFFGPGTRLTVL.

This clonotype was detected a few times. CDR3 loop: CASSVMGNTEAFF. CDR3 nucleotide sequence: TGTGCCAGCAGCGTTATGGGGAACACTGAAGCTTTCTTT. The J gene is TRBJ1-1, the V gene TRBV5-5; D ambiguous. The CDR3 has 13 amino acids. With 4 bases removed from V and 1 base from J, the gap between germline ends came to 8 bases. The germline V gene has CDR1 SGHKS and CDR2 YYEKEE (reference sequence).

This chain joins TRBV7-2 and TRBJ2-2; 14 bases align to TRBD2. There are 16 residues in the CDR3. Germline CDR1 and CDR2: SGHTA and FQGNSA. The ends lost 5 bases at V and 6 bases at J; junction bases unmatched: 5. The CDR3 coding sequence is TGTGCCAGCAGCCGGACTAGCGGGGGGATTCCCGGGGAGCTGTTTTTT. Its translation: CASSRTSGGIPGELFF.

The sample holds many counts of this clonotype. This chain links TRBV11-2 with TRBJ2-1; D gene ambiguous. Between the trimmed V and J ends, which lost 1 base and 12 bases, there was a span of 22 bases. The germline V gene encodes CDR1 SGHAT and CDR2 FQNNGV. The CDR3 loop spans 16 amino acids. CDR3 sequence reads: CASSLALSGHVKGQFF. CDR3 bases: TGTGCCAGCAGCTTAGCGCTCTCCGGGCATGTAAAAGGGCAGTTCTTC. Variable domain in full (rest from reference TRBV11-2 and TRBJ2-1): EAGVAQSPRYKIIEKRQSVAFWCNPISGHATLYWYQQILGQGPKLLIQFQNNGVVDDSQLPKDRFSAERLKGVDSTLKIQPAKLEDSAVYLCASSLALSGHVKGQFFGPGTRLTVL.

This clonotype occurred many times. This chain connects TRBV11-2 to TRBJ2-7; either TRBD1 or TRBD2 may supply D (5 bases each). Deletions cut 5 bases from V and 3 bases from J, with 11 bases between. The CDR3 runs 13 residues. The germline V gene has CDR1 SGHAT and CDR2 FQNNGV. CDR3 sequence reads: CASSGPGRYEQYF. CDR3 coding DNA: TGTGCCAGCAGCGGACCGGGACGCTACGAGCAGTACTTC.

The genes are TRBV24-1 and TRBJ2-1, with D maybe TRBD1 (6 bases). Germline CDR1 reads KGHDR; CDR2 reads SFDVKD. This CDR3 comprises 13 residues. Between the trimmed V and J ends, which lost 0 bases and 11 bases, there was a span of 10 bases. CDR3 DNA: TGTGCCACCAGTGATTTGCAGGGGACCAAGCAGTTCTTC. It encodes CATSDLQGTKQFF.

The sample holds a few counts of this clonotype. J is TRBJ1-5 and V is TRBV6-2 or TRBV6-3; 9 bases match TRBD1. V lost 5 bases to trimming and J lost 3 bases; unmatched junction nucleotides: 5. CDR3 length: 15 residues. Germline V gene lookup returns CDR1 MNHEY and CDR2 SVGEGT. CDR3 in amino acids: CASSQGTGINQPQHF. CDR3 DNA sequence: TGTGCCAGCAGTCAAGGGACAGGGATCAATCAGCCCCAGCATTTT.

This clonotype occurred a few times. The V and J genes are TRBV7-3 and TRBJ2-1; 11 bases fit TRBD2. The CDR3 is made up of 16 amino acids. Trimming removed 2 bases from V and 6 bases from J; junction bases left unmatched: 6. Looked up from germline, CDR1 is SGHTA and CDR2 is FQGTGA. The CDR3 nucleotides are TGTGCCAGCAGCTTACTTGGGACTAGCGGCTTCAATGAGCAGTTCTTC. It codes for CASSLLGTSGFNEQFF. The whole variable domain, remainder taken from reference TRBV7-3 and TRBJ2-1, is GAGVSQTPSNKVTEKGKYVELRCDPISGHTALYWYRQSLGQGPEFLIYFQGTGAADDSGLPNDRFFAVRPEGSVSTLKIQRTERGDSAVYLCASSLLGTSGFNEQFFGPGTRLTVL.

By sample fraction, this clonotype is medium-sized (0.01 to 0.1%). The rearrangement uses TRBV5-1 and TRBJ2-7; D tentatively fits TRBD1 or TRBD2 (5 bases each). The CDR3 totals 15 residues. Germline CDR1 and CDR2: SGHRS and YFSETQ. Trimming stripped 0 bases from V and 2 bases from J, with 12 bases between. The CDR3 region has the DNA TGCGCCAGCAGCTTGGACGGGACCCCCACCTACGAGCAGTACGTC. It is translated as CASSLDGTPTYEQYV.

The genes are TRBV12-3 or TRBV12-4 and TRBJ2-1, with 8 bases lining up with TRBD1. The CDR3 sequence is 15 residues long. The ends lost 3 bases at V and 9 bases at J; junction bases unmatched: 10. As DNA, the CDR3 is TGTGCCAGCAGTTTCAAGCAGGGGGCGCCGTCTGAGCAGTTCTTC. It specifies CASSFKQGAPSEQFF.

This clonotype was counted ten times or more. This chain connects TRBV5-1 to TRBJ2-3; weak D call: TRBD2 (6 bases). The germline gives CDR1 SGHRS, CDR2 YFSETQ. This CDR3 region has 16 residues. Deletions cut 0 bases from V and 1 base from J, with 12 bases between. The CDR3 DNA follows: TGCGCCAGCAGCTTGGGGAGGGAAGACCGCACAGATACGCAGTATTTT. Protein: CASSLGREDRTDTQYF.